Following are 23 T cell receptor beta chains from one sample sequenced in a study of control samples from healthy donors and cancer patients (dated by TCRdb to 2020 to 2021). The method was the immunoSEQ multiplex PCR assay. The immuneACCESS repertoire file appears here via TCRdb, limited to in-frame rearrangements. These files lack a portion of the clones; in checked studies, under half of the deficit traces to unresolved V genes, and the cause of the others is not known. For this sample the table gives about 47,000 clones, of which 75% to 90% were detected only once. Of the sample, roughly a tenth is held by the ten largest clones. The sequencing sample was made of blood. These receptors all come from a man between 65 and 85 years old in good health.

V and J are TRBV2 and TRBJ2-5; D ambiguous. V was cut by 6 bases and J by 2 bases, with 10 bases left in between. CDR3 size: 13 residues. Germline CDR1 is SNHLY and CDR2 is FYNNEI. The CDR3 sequence is CASRRDMQETQYF. Written as DNA, the CDR3 is TGTGCCAGCAGGAGAGACATGCAAGAGACCCAGTACTTC.

This chain uses TRBV14 with TRBJ2-7; 9 nucleotides align to TRBD2. This CDR3 comprises 15 residues. Per the germline V gene, CDR1 is SGHDN and CDR2 is FVKESK. V shed 5 bases and J 0 bases; nucleotides not matched to a gene: 5. The CDR3 coding sequence is TGTGCCAGCAGCTCGCTAGCGGGACTCTCCTACGAGCAGTACTTC. Protein: CASSSLAGLSYEQYF.

The chain carries TRBV12-5 and TRBJ2-1; TRBD1 matches at 10 bases. This CDR3 contains 16 residues. Looked up from germline, CDR1 is LGHNT and CDR2 is FRNRAP. The trim removed 4 bases at V and 6 bases at J, leaving 9 bases unmatched. The chain's CDR3 is CASGSIRQGASNEQFF. DNA of the CDR3: TGTGCTAGTGGTTCGATTCGACAGGGGGCGTCCAATGAGCAGTTCTTC.

The chain combines TRBV18 with TRBJ2-7; TRBD2 agrees at 8 bases. The ends lost 6 bases at V and 1 base at J; junction bases unmatched: 5. The CDR3 is made up of 14 amino acids. Germline CDR1 is KGHSH and CDR2 is LQKENI. CDR3 coding DNA: TGTGCCAGCTCTACGGGACTAGTATCCTACGAGCAGTACTTC. Protein product: CASSTGLVSYEQYF.

This rearrangement joins TRBV14 to TRBJ2-7; 7 bases fit TRBD1. Germline values: CDR1 SGHDN, CDR2 FVKESK. V trimming: 1 base; J trimming: 3 bases; junction bases outside the gene matches: 9. The CDR3 is 16 residues long. The CDR3 protein is CASSQARQGLDYEQYF. In DNA form, the CDR3 reads TGTGCCAGCAGCCAAGCGCGACAGGGTCTTGACTACGAGCAGTACTTC.

The chain uses TRBV3-1 (or the pseudogene TRBV3-2) and TRBJ2-7; D may be TRBD1 (6 bases). The CDR3 totals 12 residues. Between the trimmed V and J ends, which lost 3 bases and 9 bases, there was a span of 12 bases. Germline V gene data show CDR1 as LGHDT and CDR2 as YNNKEL (reference sequence). Here the CDR3 reads CASSQTGLRQYF. As DNA, the CDR3 is TGTGCCAGCAGCCAGACAGGTTTAAGGCAGTACTTC.

This chain connects TRBV6-1 to TRBJ2-5; D possibly corresponds to TRBD2 (5 bases). The V end was cut by 3 bases, the J end by 2 bases, with 16 bases between. This CDR3 spans 16 amino acids. Germline V lookup: CDR1 MNHNS, CDR2 SASEGT. The CDR3 protein is CASSEMVGRGQETQYF. The CDR3 region has the DNA TGTGCCAGCAGTGAGATGGTGGGTCGAGGGCAAGAGACCCAGTACTTC.

The chain has TRBV10-3 and TRBJ2-3, with TRBD2 matching 7 bases. The CDR3 is made up of 15 amino acids. The trim removed 1 base at V and 0 bases at J, leaving 1 base unmatched. Per germline, CDR1 ENHRY and CDR2 SYGVKD. The CDR3, as DNA: TGTGCCATCAGTGAGTGGGACTACAGCACAGATACGCAGTATTTT. It specifies CAISEWDYSTDTQYF.

V and J are TRBV15 and TRBJ2-2; D not resolved. Germline CDR1 is LNHNV and CDR2 is YYDKDF (reference sequence). CDR3 length: 16 residues. V lost 0 bases and J lost 1, with 9 bases in between. The CDR3 loop reads CATSREPKGNTGELFF. In DNA form, the CDR3 reads TGTGCCACCAGCAGAGAACCCAAAGGGAACACCGGGGAGCTGTTTTTT. The complete variable domain, with remaining parts taken from reference TRBV15 and TRBJ2-2, reads DAMVIQNPRYQVTQFGKPVTLSCSQTLNHNVMYWYQQKSSQAPKLLFHYYDKDFNNEADTPDNFQSRRPNTSFCFLDIRSPGLGDTAMYLCATSREPKGNTGELFFGEGSRLTVL.

The chain employs TRBV19 and TRBJ1-5; no firm D call. The CDR3 runs to 14 residues. The germline V gene encodes CDR1 LNHDA and CDR2 SQIVND (reference sequence). Trimming shortened V by 4 bases and J by 5 bases, and 12 bases separated the two germline ends. CDR3 loop: CASSRRGFDQPQHF. The CDR3 DNA reads TGTGCCAGTAGTAGACGGGGATTCGATCAGCCCCAGCATTTT.

The V call is TRBV19, the J call TRBJ1-2, with a possible D match to TRBD1 (5 bases). Germline loops: CDR1 LNHDA, CDR2 SQIVND (reference sequence). The CDR3 is made up of 16 amino acids. V lost 10 bases, J lost 4 bases, and 25 bases lay in between. CDR3 region: CATLPGTGVGVYGYTF. CDR3 DNA: TGTGCCACTCTTCCGGGGACCGGCGTTGGAGTCTATGGCTACACCTTC.

The V call is TRBV5-5, the J call TRBJ1-1; D remains unclear. The CDR3 runs 12 residues. Germline V CDR1 and CDR2: SGHKS, YYEKEE (reference sequence). V was cut by 3 bases and J by 5 bases, with 8 bases left in between. CDR3 amino acids: CASSSDKTEAFF. CDR3 coding DNA: TGTGCCAGCAGCTCCGACAAGACTGAAGCTTTCTTT.

This clone was detected only a few times. V gene TRBV5-6 combines with J gene TRBJ2-5; 7 bases agree with TRBD1. The length of the CDR3 is 13 residues. The ends lost 5 bases at V and 4 bases at J; junction bases unmatched: 5. Germline V gene sequence: CDR1 SGHDT, CDR2 YYEEEE. The CDR3 loop is CASSAGGRETQYF. In DNA, the CDR3 is TGTGCCAGCAGTGCAGGGGGACGAGAGACCCAGTACTTC.

This clone showed up just once. The chain joins TRBV11-3 to TRBJ2-7, with 10 bases that match TRBD1. The CDR3 contains 12 residues. Looked up from germline, CDR1 is SGHNT and CDR2 is YENEEA. V shed 7 bases, J shed 7 bases, and the junction held 4 bases outside the gene matches. The CDR3 protein is CASISDRGEQYF. The CDR3 bases are TGTGCCAGCATTTCGGACAGGGGGGAGCAGTACTTC.

The chain employs TRBV6-1 and TRBJ1-1, with D unclear. The CDR3 is 13 residues long. V lost 3 bases and J 0 bases, leaving 5 bases between the germline ends. Per the germline V gene, CDR1 is MNHNS and CDR2 is SASEGT. CDR3 in amino acids: CASSDNMNTEAFF. The CDR3 bases are TGTGCCAGCAGTGACAACATGAACACTGAAGCTTTCTTT.

This chain uses TRBV30 with TRBJ1-2, with 7 bases fitting TRBD1. V shed 1 base, J shed 4 bases, and the junction held 0 bases outside the gene matches. CDR1 and CDR2 from the germline V gene are GTSNPN and SVGIG (reference sequence). This CDR3 is built from 12 residues. The DNA for the CDR3 is TGTGCCTGGAGTGCAGGGGGCTATGGCTACACCTTC. This codes for CAWSAGGYGYTF.

This chain links TRBV12-3 or TRBV12-4 with TRBJ1-6; D is ambiguous. The CDR3 covers 13 residues. V was cut by 3 bases and J by 7 bases, with 7 bases left in between. The CDR3 sequence is CASSFLENSPLHF. CDR3 nucleotides: TGTGCCAGCAGTTTCCTAGAGAATTCACCCCTCCACTTT.

This chain joins TRBV5-6 and TRBJ2-7, with 8 bases fitting TRBD1. CDR1 SGHDT and CDR2 YYEEEE come from the germline V gene. The J segment lost 9 bases and the V segment lost 3 bases, leaving 17 bases of the junction unmatched. The CDR3 has 16 amino acids. In DNA form, the CDR3 reads TGTGCCAGCAGCTACTTAGGGGCAGGGGGCTATCAAGCGCAGTACTTC. Protein: CASSYLGAGGYQAQYF.

This rearrangement joins TRBV2 to TRBJ2-5; 9 bases are a match to TRBD1. The CDR3 is 14 residues long. Germline assignment: CDR1 SNHLY and CDR2 FYNNEI. Losses at the gene ends were 5 bases for V and 4 bases for J; bases not matched to a gene: 5. Here the CDR3 DNA reads TGTGCCAGCAGTAATACAGGGGGCGGAGAGACCCAGTACTTC. It yields the protein CASSNTGGGETQYF.

The chain combines TRBV2 with TRBJ2-3; D perhaps matches TRBD1 (6 bases). The V end lost 8 bases, the J end lost 3 bases, and 15 bases lay between the germline ends. This CDR3 spans 14 amino acids. Germline lookup yields CDR1 SNHLY and CDR2 FYNNEI. CDR3 DNA sequence: TGTGCCAGCGGGTCTATTACAGGGACAGATACGCAGTATTTT. Translated, it gives CASGSITGTDTQYF.

The V and J genes are TRBV5-1 and TRBJ1-1, with a possible D match to TRBD1 (5 bases). Germline CDR1 SGHRS, CDR2 YFSETQ. Trimming stripped 3 bases from V and 1 base from J, with 16 bases between. CDR3 length: 16 amino acids. The DNA for the CDR3 is TGCGCCAGCAGCTACCTGGGGGGACTCCAGAACACTGAAGCTTTCTTT. Its translation: CASSYLGGLQNTEAFF. Based on the CDR3 plus reference TRBV5-1 and TRBJ1-1, the full variable domain is KAGVTQTPRYLIKTRGQQVTLSCSPISGHRSVSWYQQTPGQGLQFLFEYFSETQRNKGNFPGRFSGRQFSNSRSEMNVSTLELGDSALYLCASSYLGGLQNTEAFFGQGTRLTVV.

The chain recombines TRBV5-1 with TRBJ2-1; D is perhaps TRBD1 or TRBD2 (5 bases each). This CDR3 has 15 amino acids. Per germline, CDR1 SGHRS and CDR2 YFSETQ. Trimming removed 4 bases from V and 4 bases from J, with 15 bases in between. The DNA for the CDR3 is TGCGCCAGCAGCCCTGGCGGTGGGACGTACAATGAGCAGTTCTTC. Its protein product is CASSPGGGTYNEQFF.

The chain carries TRBV5-4 and TRBJ2-1; weak D call: TRBD2 (5 bases). CDR1 and CDR2 from the germline V gene are SGHNT and YYREEE (reference sequence). The CDR3 runs to 14 residues. Trimming took 1 base from V and 11 from J, leaving 16 bases between them. The DNA for the CDR3 is TGTGCCAGCAGCTTGATAGGACTCGAGGATCAGCAGTTCTTC. Protein product: CASSLIGLEDQQFF.